Below are 32 T cell receptor beta chains sequenced from a single sample in a study of blood T cell repertoires in COVID-19. The repertoire was sequenced with immunoSEQ multiplex PCR; TCRdb's copy has only in-frame clones and lacks some. The table includes 150,000 to 200,000 clones, 75% to 85% detected once. What was sequenced was PBMCs or T cells enriched from blood (not recorded which). All receptors come from a woman between 45 and 60 years old with acute COVID-19.

Regarding this clone: The identical CDR3 is also encoded by other nucleotide sequences in the sample. This chain connects TRBV5-1 to TRBJ1-6, with no clear D. The V gene lost 0 bases and the J gene lost 7 bases, with 11 bases spanning the gap. This CDR3 comprises 15 residues. CDR1 is SGHRS, CDR2 YFSETQ, per germline. The CDR3 reads CASSLVDGRNSPLHF. The CDR3 DNA follows: TGCGCCAGCAGCTTGGTCGACGGGAGGAATTCACCCCTCCACTTT.

J is TRBJ2-7 and V is TRBV6-2 or TRBV6-3; 8 bases map to TRBD1. The J segment lost 6 bases and the V segment lost 4 bases, leaving 8 bases of the junction unmatched. CDR3 size: 14 residues. Germline CDR1 is MNHEY and CDR2 is SVGEGT. DNA for the CDR3: TGTGCCAGCAGTTCACTCGGACAGGGTGCCGAGCAGTACGTC. Its protein is CASSSLGQGAEQYV.

This clone was counted a few times. The chain combines TRBV6-5 with TRBJ1-3; D is undetermined. CDR3 length equals 14 residues. CDR1 and CDR2 (germline): MNHEY, SVGAGI. V lost 4 bases and J lost 0, with 7 bases in between. The CDR3 loop reads CASSLELSGNTIYF. The CDR3 DNA reads TGTGCCAGCAGTTTGGAGCTCTCTGGAAACACCATATATTTT.

This clone was seen once. J is TRBJ2-7 and V is TRBV6-5; D is uncertain. The CDR3 is 13 residues long. Germline assignment: CDR1 MNHEY and CDR2 SVGAGI. V was trimmed by 7 bases and J by 4 bases, leaving 14 bases between them. The CDR3 region has the DNA TGTGCCAGCACCGTCACTCCGGGTTACGAGCAGTACGTC. It yields the protein CASTVTPGYEQYV.

This sequence joins TRBV7-9 and TRBJ2-7, with D maybe TRBD1 (6 bases). CDR1 and CDR2 (germline): SEHNR, FQNEAQ (reference sequence). The CDR3 spans 17 residues. Trimming removed 5 bases at V and 3 bases at J, with 23 bases between. CDR3 protein: CASSTPVDRRHLYEQYV. DNA of the CDR3: TGTGCCAGCAGCACTCCAGTCGACAGGCGCCACCTCTACGAGCAGTACGTC.

The genes are TRBV4-2 and TRBJ2-5; 8 nucleotides agree with TRBD2. Germline V CDR1 and CDR2: LGHNA, YNFKEQ. CDR3 size: 16 residues. V lost 0 bases to trimming and J lost 5 bases; unmatched junction nucleotides: 8. CDR3 in amino acids: CASSQDQASGGETQYF. The CDR3 DNA sequence: TGTGCCAGCAGCCAAGATCAGGCCAGCGGGGGCGAGACCCAGTACTTC.

The chain links TRBV9 to TRBJ2-5, with 11 bases fitting TRBD2. This CDR3 is built from 17 residues. Germline V lookup: CDR1 SGDLS, CDR2 YYNGEE. J was trimmed by 2 bases and V by 0 bases; bases with no gene match: 6. The CDR3 spells CASSVGNSGGVQETQYF. The CDR3 nucleotides read TGTGCCAGCAGCGTAGGGAATAGCGGGGGGGTACAAGAGACCCAGTACTTC.

The CDR3 nucleotides are TGTGCCAGTAGTCACCTCACGGGCAGGGGTACTGAAGCTTTCTTT. This sequence encodes CASSHLTGRGTEAFF. The chain couples TRBV19 to TRBJ1-1, with a weak D call TRBD1 (6 bases). V was pared by 5 bases and J by 5 bases, with 18 bases between. Per germline, CDR1 LNHDA and CDR2 SQIVND (reference sequence). This CDR3 spans 15 amino acids.

With respect to this clone: A clone one base away is much larger, so this may be a read error. Different DNA sequences within this sample yield the same CDR3. The CDR3 sequence: CASSLGQGNTEAFF. CDR3 coding DNA: TGTGCCAGCAGCTTAGGACAGGGGAACACTGAAGCTTTCTTT. V usage is TRBV13 and J usage is TRBJ1-1, with a weak D call TRBD1 (6 bases). This CDR3 is built from 14 residues. Trimming removed 0 bases from V and 1 base from J, with 6 bases in between. CDR1 PRHDT and CDR2 FYEKMQ come from the germline V gene (reference sequence).

The V call is TRBV25-1, the J call TRBJ1-1; 7 positions agree with TRBD1. V lost 2 bases, J lost 0 bases, and 3 bases stayed unmatched. This CDR3 is 15 amino acids long. CDR1 and CDR2 (germline): MGHDK, SYGVNS. CDR3 residues: CASSETGAMNTEAFF. In nucleotides, the CDR3 is TGTGCCAGCAGTGAAACAGGGGCTATGAACACTGAAGCTTTCTTT.

The V call is TRBV9, the J call TRBJ1-2; D might be TRBD1 (5 bases). Trimming removed 4 bases from V and 2 bases from J, with 9 bases in between. The CDR3 loop spans 13 amino acids. Germline CDR1 and CDR2: SGDLS and YYNGEE. The CDR3, as DNA: TGTGCCAGCAGCCCCCGGGGGAACTATGGCTACACCTTC. Translation: CASSPRGNYGYTF.

This clone was detected only a few times. Other DNA sequences in this specimen translate into the identical CDR3. This chain joins TRBV7-9 and TRBJ2-5; D is uncertain. From germline, CDR1 is SEHNR and CDR2 FQNEAQ (reference sequence). This CDR3 has 12 residues. Deletions cut 1 base from V and 5 bases from J, with 5 bases between. CDR3 in DNA: TGTGCCAGCAGCTTAGTCGGGGAGACCCAGTACTTC. Protein sequence: CASSLVGETQYF.

The gene calls are TRBV5-1 and TRBJ2-1; TRBD1 is a possible D gene (6 bases). Germline CDR1 is SGHRS and CDR2 is YFSETQ. The CDR3 sequence is 13 residues long. The V end was cut by 5 bases, the J end by 9 bases, with 15 bases between. Here the CDR3 reads CASRQGSGSEQFF. The DNA of the CDR3 is TGCGCCAGCAGGCAGGGGTCTGGGAGTGAGCAGTTCTTC. Filled out from reference TRBV5-1 and TRBJ2-1, the complete variable domain reads KAGVTQTPRYLIKTRGQQVTLSCSPISGHRSVSWYQQTPGQGLQFLFEYFSETQRNKGNFPGRFSGRQFSNSRSEMNVSTLELGDSALYLCASRQGSGSEQFFGPGTRLTVL.

The rearrangement links TRBV2 to TRBJ1-6, with 10 bases aligning to TRBD1. Trimming cost V 6 bases and J 9 bases; bases outside gene matches: 8. The CDR3 covers 15 residues. Germline assignment: CDR1 SNHLY and CDR2 FYNNEI. The CDR3 DNA follows: TGTGCCAGCAGAGATGGGACAGGGGTGGTTTCACCCCTCCACTTT. As protein: CASRDGTGVVSPLHF.

This clone was found a few times. The chain recombines TRBV25-1 with TRBJ2-2; 8 positions agree with TRBD1. The germline CDR1 and CDR2 sequences are MGHDK and SYGVNS. The CDR3 is 15 residues long. V was pared by 4 bases and J by 4 bases, with 5 bases of the junction left unmatched. The CDR3 reads CASSGQGAATGELFF. Written as DNA, the CDR3 is TGTGCCAGCAGTGGCCAGGGGGCGGCCACCGGGGAGCTGTTTTTT.

The CDR3 region has the DNA TGTGCCAGCAGCCAAGGTGTACTTCTCTCTGGAAACACCATATATTTT. It specifies CASSQGVLLSGNTIYF. J is TRBJ1-3 and V is TRBV3-1 (or the pseudogene TRBV3-2); D call uncertain. The germline CDR1 and CDR2 sequences are LGHDT and YNNKEL (reference sequence). CDR3 length: 16 amino acids. V was shortened by 1 base and J by 0 bases, with 10 bases between the two germline ends.

The rearrangement uses TRBV3-1 (or the pseudogene TRBV3-2) and TRBJ1-1; D unresolved. Per germline, CDR1 LGHDT and CDR2 YNNKEL (reference sequence). Trimming stripped 0 bases from V and 5 bases from J, with 10 bases between. The CDR3 spans 14 residues. The CDR3 loop reads CASSQDRAGTEAFF. DNA of the CDR3: TGTGCCAGCAGCCAAGATCGGGCGGGGACTGAAGCTTTCTTT.

This chain joins TRBV7-9 and TRBJ1-6, with D possibly being TRBD1 (5 bases). Per the germline V gene, CDR1 is SEHNR and CDR2 is FQNEAQ (reference sequence). The CDR3 runs 15 residues. V was clipped by 1 base and J by 5 bases, with 9 bases between them. CDR3 DNA: TGTGCCAGCAGCTTAGGCCTAGGGGATAATTCACCCCTCCACTTT. The encoded protein is CASSLGLGDNSPLHF. The full variable domain, in which reference TRBV7-9 and TRBJ1-6 provide the parts outside the CDR3, is DTGVSQNPRHKITKRGQNVTFRCDPISEHNRLYWYRQTLGQGPEFLTYFQNEAQLEKSRLLSDRFSAERPKGSFSTLEIQRTEQGDSAMYLCASSLGLGDNSPLHFGNGTRLTVT.

The chain couples TRBV14 to TRBJ1-6; D is ambiguous. V lost 7 bases and J lost 7, with 14 bases in between. Looked up from germline, CDR1 is SGHDN and CDR2 is FVKESK. The CDR3 length is 14 residues. The CDR3 sequence is CASKARANNSPLHF. The CDR3 DNA sequence: TGTGCCAGCAAAGCTCGCGCGAACAATTCACCCCTCCACTTT.

In its sample, this clone was seen once. The chain combines TRBV24-1 with TRBJ1-1, with a weak D call TRBD1 (5 bases). V shed 7 bases and J shed 1 base, with 24 bases lying between them. The CDR3 is 18 amino acids. CDR1 is KGHDR and CDR2 is SFDVKD in the germline V gene. Here the CDR3 DNA reads TGTGCCACCAGGGGACTCCGCAAGGTTGAGGGACCGAACACTGAAGCTTTCTTT. Translated: CATRGLRKVEGPNTEAFF.

This clone was seen a single time. The V and J genes are TRBV2 and TRBJ1-5; unclear D gene. V shed 3 bases and J shed 0 bases, with 9 bases lying between them. This CDR3 comprises 15 residues. The germline CDR1 and CDR2 sequences are SNHLY and FYNNEI. The DNA of the CDR3 is TGTGCCAGCAGTGATGGGCAGGCTAGCAATCAGCCCCAGCATTTT. As protein: CASSDGQASNQPQHF.

Only a few counts were recorded for this clone. For the CDR3, the DNA is TGTGCCAGCAGCTTTCTCGGCTTCGCGACTAGCGGGGGGCCCTATCAGACATACGAGCAGTACGTC. This gives the protein CASSFLGFATSGGPYQTYEQYV. The J gene is TRBJ2-7, the V gene TRBV7-8; 13 nucleotides align to TRBD2. The trim removed 3 bases at V and 4 bases at J, leaving 24 bases unmatched. The germline CDR1 and CDR2 sequences are SGHVS and FQNEAQ. CDR3 length: 22 amino acids.

This rearrangement joins TRBV5-4 to TRBJ1-6, with D unclear. Per germline, CDR1 SGHNT and CDR2 YYREEE (reference sequence). This CDR3 comprises 13 residues. The V and J ends lost 0 bases and 6 bases respectively, with 4 bases between them. CDR3 loop: CASSLAGNSPLHF. The CDR3 nucleotides are TGTGCCAGCAGCTTGGCCGGTAATTCACCCCTCCACTTT.

The V and J genes are TRBV9 and TRBJ1-5, with unresolved D. V lost 6 bases and J 7 bases, leaving 11 bases between the germline ends. Germline CDR1 reads SGDLS; CDR2 reads YYNGEE. The CDR3 sequence is 12 residues long. The CDR3 DNA sequence: TGTGCCAGCAACGTGGAGGGACAGCCCCAGCATTTT. This gives the protein CASNVEGQPQHF. The full variable domain, with the rest looked up from reference TRBV9 and TRBJ1-5, is DSGVTQTPKHLITATGQRVTLRCSPRSGDLSVYWYQQSLDQGLQFLIQYYNGEERAKGNILERFSAQQFPDLHSELNLSSLELGDSALYFCASNVEGQPQHFGDGTRLSIL.

V is TRBV11-3 and J is TRBJ2-1, with 7 bases that match TRBD1. The V and J ends lost 4 bases and 7 bases, in that order; junction bases with no gene match: 13. Germline CDR1 SGHNT, CDR2 YENEEA. The CDR3 consists of 16 residues. CDR3 in amino acids: CASSSEVGPRGNEQFF. Written as DNA, the CDR3 is TGTGCCAGCAGCTCAGAGGTAGGGCCCAGGGGGAATGAGCAGTTCTTC.

V and J are TRBV4-1 and TRBJ2-3, with a possible D match to TRBD1 (7 bases). CDR1 and CDR2 (germline): MGHRA, YSYEKL. The ends were cut back, 0 bases at V and 5 bases at J, with 18 bases in the middle. The CDR3 sequence is 17 residues long. CDR3 in amino acids: CASSQEEGAKVGDTQYF. CDR3 nucleotides: TGCGCCAGCAGCCAAGAGGAGGGGGCAAAAGTGGGAGATACGCAGTATTTT.

The rearrangement links TRBV28 to TRBJ1-4, with D maybe TRBD1 (5 bases). Germline loops: CDR1 MDHEN, CDR2 SYDVKM. CDR3 length: 17 residues. Trimming pared 5 bases from V and 8 bases from J, leaving 24 bases between. CDR3 nucleotides: TGTGCCAGCAGTCCCTTCCGCGGGGGTCGGGTGGGGGAAAAACTGTTTTTT. It codes for CASSPFRGGRVGEKLFF.

The J gene is TRBJ1-2, the V gene TRBV7-8, with a weak D call TRBD1 (6 bases). Germline V gene lookup returns CDR1 SGHVS and CDR2 FQNEAQ. The V gene lost 3 bases and the J gene lost 8 bases, with 19 bases spanning the gap. The length of the CDR3 is 15 residues. CDR3: CASSFWQGLIGGYTF. The CDR3 DNA sequence: TGTGCCAGCAGCTTTTGGCAGGGGCTCATTGGCGGCTACACCTTC.

This clone was recorded a few times. The gene calls are TRBV11-2 and TRBJ2-5; TRBD2 might be the D (6 bases). The CDR3 totals 16 residues. V lost 6 bases, J lost 0 bases, and 17 bases lay in between. Germline assignment: CDR1 SGHAT and CDR2 FQNNGV. DNA for the CDR3: TGTGCCAGCAGGGACGCAGGGAGGTGGGACCAAGAGACCCAGTACTTC. Amino acid sequence: CASRDAGRWDQETQYF. The full variable domain, its missing parts supplied by reference TRBV11-2 and TRBJ2-5, is EAGVAQSPRYKIIEKRQSVAFWCNPISGHATLYWYQQILGQGPKLLIQFQNNGVVDDSQLPKDRFSAERLKGVDSTLKIQPAKLEDSAVYLCASRDAGRWDQETQYFGPGTRLLVL.

V and J are TRBV5-6 and TRBJ1-2, with D maybe TRBD1 (5 bases). The CDR3 consists of 12 residues. The germline CDR1 and CDR2 sequences are SGHDT and YYEEEE. Trimming shortened V by 0 bases and J by 6 bases, and 6 bases separated the two germline ends. The CDR3 spells CASSLGTHGYTF. CDR3 in DNA: TGTGCCAGCAGCTTGGGGACACATGGCTACACCTTC.

CDR3 nucleotide sequence: TGCGCCAGCAGCCAAGACGGAGACGGAAGTACGCAGTATTTT. It yields the protein CASSQDGDGSTQYF. The chain combines TRBV4-3 with TRBJ2-3; D is unresolved. CDR3 length: 14 amino acids. Germline V lookup: CDR1 LGHNA, CDR2 YSLEER. V gave up 0 bases and J gave up 8 bases, with 12 bases separating them.

The chain has TRBV28 and TRBJ1-2; D gene uncertain. Germline values: CDR1 MDHEN, CDR2 SYDVKM. The V and J ends lost 6 bases and 5 bases respectively, with 16 bases between them. The CDR3 is made up of 14 amino acids. The CDR3 here is CASRAEYPKYGYTF. CDR3 in DNA: TGTGCCAGCAGGGCTGAATACCCCAAATATGGCTACACCTTC.